This is a list of T cell receptor beta chains from one sample in a study of T cell responses to AZD1222 COVID-19 vaccine. Sequencing used immunoSEQ multiplex PCR; TCRdb keeps in-frame clones, though not all of them. The sample consists of 150,000 or so clones, roughly nine tenths of them appearing once. This specimen was peripheral blood, taken on day 0 of AZD1222 vaccination. The receptor set was obtained from an adult in good health. CDR3s include the opening cysteine and the closing phenylalanine or tryptophan. Fields, in order: J gene, clone size, V gene, D gene, CDR3 DNA, CDR3 protein. D genes are given only for firm matches. For some rows the clone size is stated as once, few or many, or as a class when expanded; others skip it.

>TRBJ2-1|-|TRBV6-5|TRBD2
TGTGCCAGCCTACTAGCGGGACTCGGAGATGAGCAGTTCTTC
CASLLAGLGDEQFF
>TRBJ1-2|-|TRBV12-3/TRBV12-4|TRBD1
TGTGCCAGCAGTTTGGGACAGGAGACCGGCTACACCTTC
CASSLGQETGYTF
>TRBJ1-6|-|TRBV4-1|-
TGCGCCAGCAGCCTTATTCAGAGTGCTGGCGGCTCACCCCTCCACTTT
CASSLIQSAGGSPLHF
>TRBJ2-1|-|TRBV29-1|-
TGCAGCGTTGAAGGACAGAGCTACAATGAGCAGTTCTTC
CSVEGQSYNEQFF
>TRBJ2-7|-|TRBV7-8|TRBD2
TGTGCCAGCAGCTTAGTGGCCGGGACTAGCGGGATCCTCGCCTACGAGCAGTACTTC
CASSLVAGTSGILAYEQYF
>TRBJ1-2|once|TRBV6-4|-
TGTGCCAGCAGTGAAAGGGGATGGGGTGGCTACACCTTC
CASSERGWGGYTF
>TRBJ1-1|-|TRBV19|-
TGTGCCAGTAGTATAGATGTTTTCGGCACTGAAGCTTTCTTT
CASSIDVFGTEAFF
>TRBJ1-3|-|TRBV7-2|-
TGTGCCAGCAGTCCTAGCCGGACTCTCCCTGGAAACACCATATATTTT
CASSPSRTLPGNTIYF
>TRBJ2-5|-|TRBV3-1/TRBV3-2|-
TGTGCCAGCAGCCGACTACAAGAGACCCAGTACTTC
CASSRLQETQYF
>TRBJ1-2|-|TRBV5-4|TRBD1
TGTGCCAGCAGCTTGATTGGGGGACAGGGCTATGGCTACACCTTC
CASSLIGGQGYGYTF
>TRBJ1-5|-|TRBV3-1/TRBV3-2|-
TGTGCCAGCAGCCAAGATTCCCATCAGCCCCAGCATTTT
CASSQDSHQPQHF
>TRBJ1-1|-|TRBV28|TRBD1
TGTGCCAGCATCATTATGCCAGGGGGTGGCACTGAAGCTTTCTTT
CASIIMPGGGTEAFF
>TRBJ2-1|-|TRBV29-1|TRBD1
TGCAGCGTCCGGTCCGGGACAGGCCTCTACAATGAGCAGTTCTTC
CSVRSGTGLYNEQFF
>TRBJ2-7|-|TRBV4-3|-
TGCGCCAGCAGCCAATGGGGGTATTCCTACGAGCAGTACTTC
CASSQWGYSYEQYF
>TRBJ1-5|-|TRBV5-1|-
TGCGCCAGCAGCCATCCTTGGGGACATTGCAATCAGCCCCAGCATTTT
CASSHPWGHCNQPQHF
>TRBJ2-7|-|TRBV10-3|TRBD2
TGTGCCATCAGTGAGGGGCTAGCGGGAACCTACGAGCAGTACTTC
CAISEGLAGTYEQYF
>TRBJ1-3|-|TRBV9|-
TGTGCCAGCAGCGGACCCTTCAACTCTGGAAACACCATATATTTT
CASSGPFNSGNTIYF
>TRBJ2-1|-|TRBV4-1|TRBD2
TGCGCCAGCAGCCGCGAGGCCAGGGGATATAGCGGGAGGGCGAATGAGCAGTTCTTC
CASSREARGYSGRANEQFF
>TRBJ2-7|-|TRBV7-9|-
TGTGCCAGCAGTCTTCCTGACACCCGCGAGCAGTACTTC
CASSLPDTREQYF
>TRBJ2-1|-|TRBV18|-
TGTGCCAGCTCACCAATGGGCCATGAGCAGTTCTTC
CASSPMGHEQFF
>TRBJ2-7|-|TRBV11-2|-
TGTGCCAGCAGCCCTGACAGGATCTACGAGCAGTACTTC
CASSPDRIYEQYF
>TRBJ2-1|-|TRBV2|-
TGTGCCAGCAGTGTGGACAACTCCTACAATGAGCAGTTCTTC
CASSVDNSYNEQFF
>TRBJ1-1|-|TRBV28|-
TGTGCCAGCAGTACGGACAGCATGAACACTGAAGCTTTCTTT
CASSTDSMNTEAFF
>TRBJ1-3|-|TRBV5-4|-
TGTGCCAGCAGCTTGGCAAGGGAGCAGGGCAGATCAGGAAACACCATATATTTT
CASSLAREQGRSGNTIYF
>TRBJ1-5|-|TRBV7-2|-
TGTGCCAGCAGCCCGGACAGCAATCAGCCCCAGCATTTT
CASSPDSNQPQHF
>TRBJ2-3|-|TRBV28|-
TGTGCCAGCATCCCAGCCGGGAATTGGGCAGATACGCAGTATTTT
CASIPAGNWADTQYF
>TRBJ1-2|-|TRBV29-1|-
TGCAGCGTTTTTCCCCCTGGCTACACCTTC
CSVFPPGYTF
>TRBJ2-7|-|TRBV11-3|TRBD2
TGTGCCAGCAGCTTTGGGACGGGAGGCGTCTACGAGCAGTACTTC
CASSFGTGGVYEQYF
>TRBJ1-5|-|TRBV28|-
TGTGCCAGCAGTTTAGGTGGCAGGATAGGGCAGCCCCAGCATTTT
CASSLGGRIGQPQHF
>TRBJ1-2|once|TRBV28|-
TGTGCCAGCAGTTCTATGGGGGGGAACTATGGCTACACCTTC
CASSSMGGNYGYTF
>TRBJ1-3|-|TRBV11-3|TRBD1
TGTGCCAGCAGCGCGGGACAGGGAGGAGAGGTCTCTGGAAACACCATATATTTT
CASSAGQGGEVSGNTIYF
>TRBJ2-1|-|TRBV7-2|-
TGTGCCAGCAGCTCGAGCAGGGGTGAGCAGTTCTTC
CASSSSRGEQFF
>TRBJ2-2|-|TRBV6-7|-
TGTGCCAGCAGCCGACGACCTGGCGTGGCGAACACCGGGGAGCTGTTTTTT
CASSRRPGVANTGELFF
>TRBJ2-2|-|TRBV2|-
TGTGCCAGCAGTCCCCTATCCACCCCCGGGGAGCTGTTTTTT
CASSPLSTPGELFF
>TRBJ2-1|-|TRBV24-1|-
TGTGCCACCAGTGATTTGACGACCAATGAGCAGTTCTTC
CATSDLTTNEQFF
>TRBJ1-1|-|TRBV23-1|TRBD1
TGCGCCAGCAGTCAATCAAGGGACAGGGGGGGCGAAATGAACACTGAAGCTTTCTTT
CASSQSRDRGGEMNTEAFF
>TRBJ2-1|-|TRBV10-3|TRBD2
TGTGCCATCAGTGAGTCCGGACTAGCGGGAGGACGTGAGCAGTTCTTC
CAISESGLAGGREQFF
>TRBJ1-1|once|TRBV28|-
TGTGCCAGCAGTTCCCCCGCGTTATCGTTCGGGGGCACTGAAGCTTTCTTT
CASSSPALSFGGTEAFF
>TRBJ1-2|-|TRBV12-5|-
TGTGCTAGTGGTTTATCCGGGAGTTCGGGGGGCTACACCTTC
CASGLSGSSGGYTF
>TRBJ2-4|-|TRBV5-8|-
TGTGCCAGCCGTCGAATAAACATTCAGTACTTC
CASRRINIQYF
>TRBJ1-2|-|TRBV30|-
TGTGCCTGGAGTATGGCAGGGCGATACTATGGCTACACCTTC
CAWSMAGRYYGYTF